The rows below give T cell receptor beta chains drawn from one sample of a study of blood T cell repertoires in COVID-19. Data came from immunoSEQ multiplex PCR; TCRdb stores just in-frame clones and leaves some out. The sample comprises approximately 140,000 clones, about 83% of which are singletons, and approximately 8.7% rests with the top ten. Sample: peripheral blood. These receptors all come from a man aged 35-49 years with active or convalescent COVID-19. CDR3s leave out the opening cysteine and the closing phenylalanine or tryptophan. A clone size is listed for some rows: how often the clone was seen (once, few, many), or a class if it is expanded.

TRBV13,few,TRBJ1-3,ASSLKSGYSSGNTIY
TRBV4-3,NA,TRBJ2-7,ASSQDSAGQSYEQY
TRBV6-2/TRBV6-3,NA,TRBJ2-7,ASSYSRAGGGYEQY
TRBV7-9,NA,TRBJ2-7,ASSLVERGGPYEQY
TRBV5-1,NA,TRBJ2-6,ASSAAGGAGANVLT
TRBV5-1,few,TRBJ2-5,ASSLTSRETQY
TRBV27,NA,TRBJ2-5,ASSLSAGVGETQY
TRBV6-2/TRBV6-3,NA,TRBJ2-1,ASSFRGGLSTMYNEQF
TRBV7-9,few,TRBJ1-3,ASSLSTSGNTIY
TRBV19,few,TRBJ2-7,ASMGSRSGYYEQY
TRBV7-2,NA,TRBJ1-2,ASSKARQGSYGYT
TRBV14,NA,TRBJ1-4,ASSPPGGGEKLF
TRBV7-9,NA,TRBJ2-3,ASSVLAGGLDTQY
TRBV10-3,NA,TRBJ1-3,AIGGQGDTIY
TRBV14,NA,TRBJ2-2,ASSLQGGTGELF
TRBV10-3,NA,TRBJ2-5,AISEPIQGGQGETQY
TRBV5-6,NA,TRBJ2-7,ASSLYPQGYEQY
TRBV7-2,NA,TRBJ2-7,ASSPDAGTYEQY
TRBV7-6,few,TRBJ1-1,ASSLSLAGGLNTEAF
TRBV30,NA,TRBJ1-1,AWSRDRGSRNTEAF
TRBV5-1,NA,TRBJ1-6,ASSLARTGEGSPLH
TRBV9,few,TRBJ2-5,ASSGPGTRGETQY
TRBV7-2,NA,TRBJ1-2,ASTQVYTDYGYT
TRBV6-4,NA,TRBJ2-7,ASSTGTTYEQY
TRBV15,NA,TRBJ2-7,ATSRGDGQGPLEQY
TRBV5-1,once,TRBJ2-2,ASSMTGANTGELF
TRBV24-1,NA,TRBJ2-4,ATSDLTLREAKNIQY
TRBV30,NA,TRBJ2-3,AWRVAGSTDTQY
TRBV4-3,NA,TRBJ1-3,ASSQNPQVSGNTIY
TRBV12-3/TRBV12-4,NA,TRBJ1-6,ASSWANSPLH
TRBV28,NA,TRBJ2-1,ASSSGQHYNEQF
TRBV4-3,NA,TRBJ1-2,ASSPTGGYGYT
TRBV19,NA,TRBJ1-2,ASSFGVNYGYT
TRBV9,NA,TRBJ2-7,ASSRLAGGGEQY
TRBV7-6,NA,TRBJ1-6,ASSLVPAADYNSPLH
TRBV20-1,NA,TRBJ2-3,SARGGGGQY
TRBV30,NA,TRBJ1-2,AWSVWGTLNYGYT
TRBV2,NA,TRBJ1-5,ASTDRGSGPQH
TRBV2,NA,TRBJ2-1,ASSETSGGTNEQF
TRBV9,once,TRBJ2-3,ASSVGLRITDTQY
TRBV6-5,NA,TRBJ1-4,ASIPRGPSNEKLF